This T cell receptor beta chain is from a study of T cells in Graves' hyperthyroidism and ophthalmopathy. Study-level points and caveats: Progression to ophthalmopathy was predicted a median of roughly 6.8 months early.

This clonotype was seen at least ten times. Its specificity is not known. There were TCR beta CDR3 regions amplified from RNA transcripts. With the HTBI primer set, the TCR CDR3 went through a first round of RT-PCR. TCRdb reprocessed the multiplex PCR reads via MiXCR and lists one record per CDR3 protein. Counted here are roughly 500,000 distinct CDR3 sequences, approximately 15% occurring once; the ten biggest clones make up under 7%. The germline gives CDR1 LGHNT, CDR2 FRNRAP. Trimming pared 3 bases from V and 8 bases from J, leaving 11 bases between. The CDR3 has 13 residues. The chain recombines TRBV12-5 with TRBJ2-4; D ambiguous. This clonotype was sampled from a woman in her twenties or thirties with Graves' hyperthyroidism that later progressed to Graves' ophthalmopathy. The sample consisted of blood. The CDR3 sequence is CASGLNLRDIQYF. The DNA for the CDR3 is TGTGCTAGTGGTTTAAATCTAAGGGACATTCAGTACTTC.